One sample yielded the 16 T cell receptor beta chains listed below, sequenced in a study of technical replicates of blood from several donors. Sequencing was performed with immunoSEQ multiplex PCR; in TCRdb, only in-frame clones are kept and a portion is missing. The sample includes about 82,000 clones, roughly 95% of them seen just once. The sequenced sample consisted of T cells isolated from PBMCs. These receptors were obtained from a human donor in good health.

The rearrangement uses TRBV5-1 and TRBJ2-7; 11 bases agree with TRBD2. Germline lookup yields CDR1 SGHRS and CDR2 YFSETQ. Trimming cost V 0 bases and J 2 bases; bases outside gene matches: 4. CDR3 length: 16 amino acids. The CDR3 nucleotides read TGCGCCAGCAGCTTGGTTCTAGCGGGAGGTACCTACGAGCAGTACTTC. This encodes CASSLVLAGGTYEQYF.

This chain uses TRBV7-2 with TRBJ2-7; 8 nucleotides match TRBD1. The CDR3 is 12 residues long. J gave up 7 bases and V 3 bases, and 2 bases lay outside the gene matches. From germline, CDR1 is SGHTA and CDR2 FQGNSA. The CDR3 reads CASSFTGGEQYF. The CDR3, as DNA: TGTGCCAGCAGCTTTACAGGGGGAGAGCAGTACTTC.

The V and J genes are TRBV6-6 and TRBJ2-7, with a weak D call TRBD2 (5 bases). Germline lookup yields CDR1 MNHNY and CDR2 SVGAGI (reference sequence). This CDR3 spans 14 amino acids. The ends were cut back, 3 bases at V and 3 bases at J, with 12 bases in the middle. CDR3 sequence (DNA): TGTGCCAGCAGTTATGAGGGCTCGGGCTACGAGCAGTACTTC. As protein: CASSYEGSGYEQYF.

CDR3 protein: CASSLGQVRSGANVLTF. The CDR3 DNA reads as TGTGCCAGCAGCTTAGGGCAGGTCCGCTCTGGGGCCAACGTCCTGACTTTC. The gene calls are TRBV7-2 and TRBJ2-6; D unresolved. The CDR3 spans 17 residues. Per the germline V gene, CDR1 is SGHTA and CDR2 is FQGNSA. V was clipped by 1 base and J by 0 bases, with 10 bases between them. The variable domain in full, with the rest retrieved from reference TRBV7-2 and TRBJ2-6, is GAGVSQSPSNKVTEKGKDVELRCDPISGHTALYWYRQSLGQGLEFLIYFQGNSAPDKSGLPSDRFSAERTGGSVSTLTIQRTQQEDSAVYLCASSLGQVRSGANVLTFGAGSRLTVL.

Here the CDR3 DNA reads TGTGCCAGCAGCGGGCATATCTACACCTTC. Translation: CASSGHIYTF. This chain joins TRBV9 and TRBJ1-2; D gene ambiguous. This CDR3 has 10 residues. The germline V gene encodes CDR1 SGDLS and CDR2 YYNGEE. V dropped 3 bases and J dropped 10 bases, with 7 bases sitting between them.

The chain employs TRBV6-1 and TRBJ2-7; TRBD2 matches 10 bases. In germline, CDR1 is MNHNS, CDR2 SASEGT. The CDR3 loop spans 17 amino acids. The trim removed 2 bases at V and 7 bases at J, leaving 14 bases unmatched. The DNA for the CDR3 is TGTGCCAGCAGTGAAAATGGTAGCGGGAGGTCCTTGGGGGAGCAGTACTTC. Amino acid sequence: CASSENGSGRSLGEQYF.

CDR3: CASSTTSSGETQYF. DNA for the CDR3: TGTGCCAGCAGTACTACTAGCTCGGGCGAGACCCAGTACTTC. J is TRBJ2-5 and V is TRBV28, with D maybe TRBD2 (6 bases). Germline V gives CDR1 MDHEN, CDR2 SYDVKM. The CDR3 loop spans 14 amino acids. Trimming took off 5 bases at V and 5 bases at J, with 15 bases between the two ends.

The genes are TRBV2 and TRBJ2-1; 9 bases map to TRBD2. Germline CDR1 is SNHLY and CDR2 is FYNNEI. This CDR3 comprises 14 residues. V was pared by 7 bases and J by 8 bases, with 9 bases of the junction left unmatched. CDR3 protein: CASMGREGGDEQFF. For the CDR3, the DNA is TGTGCCAGCATGGGGCGGGAGGGGGGCGATGAGCAGTTCTTC.

The chain has TRBV5-6 and TRBJ2-5; D might be TRBD1 (6 bases). This CDR3 contains 14 residues. CDR1 SGHDT and CDR2 YYEEEE come from the germline V gene. With 2 bases removed from V and 4 bases from J, the gap between germline ends came to 12 bases. CDR3 nucleotide sequence: TGTGCCAGCAGCTTCCAACAGGGCGGAGAGACCCAGTACTTC. The encoded protein is CASSFQQGGETQYF.

To note about this clone: Relative to the germline gene, one junction end is altered; a read error may explain this. The chain employs TRBV29-1 and TRBJ1-5; maybe TRBD1 (5 bases). The CDR3 has 12 residues. Germline CDR1 SQVTM, CDR2 ANQGSEA. The CDR3 is CSVLWGNQPQHF. For the CDR3, the DNA is TGCAGCGTTTTGTGGGGCAACCAGCCCCAGCATTTT.

The CDR3 DNA reads as TGTGCCATCAGTGAGTCCCAGGGTAAACAGCCCCAGCATTTT. Encoded protein: CAISESQGKQPQHF. This chain joins TRBV10-3 and TRBJ1-5, with TRBD1 as a possible D gene (5 bases). The CDR3 is made up of 14 amino acids. The V end was cut by 0 bases, the J end by 7 bases, with 10 bases between. Looked up from germline, CDR1 is ENHRY and CDR2 is SYGVKD.

This chain links TRBV5-4 with TRBJ2-2; 10 bases are shared with TRBD2. Germline-derived CDR1 and CDR2 are SGHNT and YYREEE (reference sequence). Unmatched junction bases numbered 6, after V lost 0 bases and J lost 7 bases. The CDR3 has 16 residues. CDR3 bases: TGTGCCAGCAGCTTGGCTAACCTAGCGGGAGACGGGGAGCTGTTTTTT. Translating gives CASSLANLAGDGELFF.

This clone was recorded once. The rearrangement uses TRBV7-9 and TRBJ1-5, with D perhaps TRBD1 (6 bases). CDR3 length: 14 amino acids. V lost 2 bases and J lost 3, with 8 bases in between. The germline gives CDR1 SEHNR, CDR2 FQNEAQ (reference sequence). The CDR3 reads CASSLSGDNQPQHF. The CDR3 region has the DNA TGTGCCAGCAGCTTATCAGGGGACAATCAGCCCCAGCATTTT.

This chain connects TRBV7-9 to TRBJ2-5; 11 nucleotides align to TRBD1. CDR3 size: 15 residues. Germline CDR1 is SEHNR and CDR2 is FQNEAQ (reference sequence). Trimming removed 4 bases from V and 4 bases from J; junction bases left unmatched: 5. The CDR3 nucleotides read TGTGCCAGCAGCTCCTGGACAGGGGGCGGAGAGACCCAGTACTTC. It is translated as CASSSWTGGGETQYF. The entire variable domain, with the rest obtained from reference TRBV7-9 and TRBJ2-5, is as follows: DTGVSQNPRHKITKRGQNVTFRCDPISEHNRLYWYRQTLGQGPEFLTYFQNEAQLEKSRLLSDRFSAERPKGSFSTLEIQRTEQGDSAMYLCASSSWTGGGETQYFGPGTRLLVL.

This rearrangement joins TRBV9 to TRBJ1-2; 8 bases are shared with TRBD1. The CDR3 is made up of 15 amino acids. Germline CDR1 is SGDLS and CDR2 is YYNGEE. Trimming took 2 bases from V and 2 from J; bases not matched to a gene: 5. The CDR3 spells CASSVDRTGNYGYTF. In nucleotides, the CDR3 is TGTGCCAGCAGCGTCGACAGGACAGGGAACTATGGCTACACCTTC.

This CDR3 reads CASSQDSSSGNTIYF. CDR3 sequence (DNA): TGCGCCAGCAGCCAAGATAGCAGCTCTGGAAACACCATATATTTT. This chain uses TRBV4-3 with TRBJ1-3; D is undetermined. Germline V gene sequence: CDR1 LGHNA, CDR2 YSLEER. The V gene lost 0 bases and the J gene lost 0 bases, with 6 bases spanning the gap. This CDR3 comprises 15 residues.